This TCR beta chain stems from a study of regulatory T cells in long-lasting Graves disease. The time point denotes: persistent/refractory GD, antithyroid drugs over 5 years with positive TRAb. PBMC RNA served as the TCR library source. The CDR3 is 13 residues long. Germline V gives CDR1 MDHEN, CDR2 SYDVKM. V lost 5 bases, J lost 1 base, and 8 bases lay in between. Libraries of TCR beta came from iRepertoire HTBI primers plus Arm-PCR of CDR3 regions. TCRdb ran MiXCR on the multiplex PCR reads and lists one entry per CDR3 protein. The sample contains 300,000 to 500,000 distinct CDR3 sequences, roughly 20% of which appear only once. This clonotype turned up a few times.

The rearrangement uses TRBV28 and TRBJ1-2; D is ambiguous. Sequencing was performed on peripheral blood mononuclear cells (PBMCs), taken when the disease was refractory, from a patient treated with antithyroid drugs. The source of this sequence is a female donor with Graves disease. CDR3 loop: CASSNPLNYGYTF. DNA for the CDR3: TGTGCCAGCAGTAACCCCCTTAACTATGGCTACACCTTC.